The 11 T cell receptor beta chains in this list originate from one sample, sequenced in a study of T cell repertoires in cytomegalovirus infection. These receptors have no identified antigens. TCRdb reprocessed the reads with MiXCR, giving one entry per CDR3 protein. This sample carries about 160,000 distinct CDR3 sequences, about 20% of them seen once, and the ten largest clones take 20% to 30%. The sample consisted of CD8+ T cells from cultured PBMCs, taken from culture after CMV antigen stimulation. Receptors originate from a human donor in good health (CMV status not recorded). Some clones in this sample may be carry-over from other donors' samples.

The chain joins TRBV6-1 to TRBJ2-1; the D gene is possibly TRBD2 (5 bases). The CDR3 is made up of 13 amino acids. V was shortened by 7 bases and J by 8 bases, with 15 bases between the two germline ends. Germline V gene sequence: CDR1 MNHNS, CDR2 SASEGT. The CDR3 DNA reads TGTGCCAGCAATAGAGGACTGACGGATGAGCAGTTCTTC. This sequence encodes CASNRGLTDEQFF.

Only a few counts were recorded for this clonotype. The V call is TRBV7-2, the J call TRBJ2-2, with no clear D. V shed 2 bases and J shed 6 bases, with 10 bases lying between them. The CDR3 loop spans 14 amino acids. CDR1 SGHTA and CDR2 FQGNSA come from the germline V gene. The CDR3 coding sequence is TGTGCCAGCAGCTTAACCGACGACCCCGGGGAGCTGTTTTTT. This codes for CASSLTDDPGELFF. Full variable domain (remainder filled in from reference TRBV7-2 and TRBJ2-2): GAGVSQSPSNKVTEKGKDVELRCDPISGHTALYWYRQSLGQGLEFLIYFQGNSAPDKSGLPSDRFSAERTGGSVSTLTIQRTQQEDSAVYLCASSLTDDPGELFFGEGSRLTVL.

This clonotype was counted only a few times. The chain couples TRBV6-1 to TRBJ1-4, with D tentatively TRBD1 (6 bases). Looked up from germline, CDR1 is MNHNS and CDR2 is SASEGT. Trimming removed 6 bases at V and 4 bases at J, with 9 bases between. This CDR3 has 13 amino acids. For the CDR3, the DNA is TGTGCCAGCAGCCAGGGGAATAATGAAAAACTGTTTTTT. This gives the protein CASSQGNNEKLFF.

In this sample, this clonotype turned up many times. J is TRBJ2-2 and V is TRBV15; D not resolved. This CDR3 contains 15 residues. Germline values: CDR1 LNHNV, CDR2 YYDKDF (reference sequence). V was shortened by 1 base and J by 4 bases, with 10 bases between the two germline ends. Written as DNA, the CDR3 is TGTGCCACCAGCAGAGTTGTAGGACCCACCGGGGAGCTGTTTTTT. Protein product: CATSRVVGPTGELFF.

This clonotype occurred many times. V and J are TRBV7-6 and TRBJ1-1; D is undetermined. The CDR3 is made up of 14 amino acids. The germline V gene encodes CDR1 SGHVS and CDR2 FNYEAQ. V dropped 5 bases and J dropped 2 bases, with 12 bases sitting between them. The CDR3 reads CASSLTYRNTEAFF. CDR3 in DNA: TGTGCCAGCAGCCTTACCTACAGAAACACTGAAGCTTTCTTT. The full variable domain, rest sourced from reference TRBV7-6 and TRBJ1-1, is GAGVSQSPRYKVTKRGQDVALRCDPISGHVSLYWYRQALGQGPEFLTYFNYEAQQDKSGLPNDRFSAERPEGSISTLTIQRTEQRDSAMYRCASSLTYRNTEAFFGQGTRLTVV.

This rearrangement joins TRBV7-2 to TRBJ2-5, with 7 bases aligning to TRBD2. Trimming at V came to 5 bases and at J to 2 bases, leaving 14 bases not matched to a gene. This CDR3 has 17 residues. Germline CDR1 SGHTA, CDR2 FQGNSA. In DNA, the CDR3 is TGTGCCAGCAGCCTGCCTGGAGGGCGGGACTATCAAGAGACCCAGTACTTC. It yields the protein CASSLPGGRDYQETQYF.

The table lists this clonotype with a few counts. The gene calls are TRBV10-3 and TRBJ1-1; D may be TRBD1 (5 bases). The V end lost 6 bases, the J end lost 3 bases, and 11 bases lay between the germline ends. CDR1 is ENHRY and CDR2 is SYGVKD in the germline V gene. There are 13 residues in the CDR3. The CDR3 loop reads CAISAQGYTEAFF. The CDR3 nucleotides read TGTGCCATCAGCGCGCAGGGTTACACTGAAGCTTTCTTT.

The CDR3 bases are TGTGCCAGCGGAGAGGGGGCTAACTATGGCTACACCTTC. It specifies CASGEGANYGYTF. V gene TRBV27 combines with J gene TRBJ1-2; D perhaps matches TRBD1 (6 bases). V lost 8 bases and J lost 0, with 10 bases in between. The CDR3 has 13 residues. The V gene's germline CDR1 is MNHEY and CDR2 SMNVEV (reference sequence).

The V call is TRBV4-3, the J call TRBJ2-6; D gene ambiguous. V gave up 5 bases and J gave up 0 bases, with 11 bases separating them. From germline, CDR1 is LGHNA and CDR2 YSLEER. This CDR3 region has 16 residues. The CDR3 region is CASSSHSFSGANVLTF. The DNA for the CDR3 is TGCGCCAGCAGCTCCCACAGCTTCTCTGGGGCCAACGTCCTGACTTTC.

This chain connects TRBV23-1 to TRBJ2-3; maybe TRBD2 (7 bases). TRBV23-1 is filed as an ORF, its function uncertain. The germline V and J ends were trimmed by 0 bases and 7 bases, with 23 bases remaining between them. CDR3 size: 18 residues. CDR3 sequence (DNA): TGCGCCAGCAGTCAATCGTTGGATACTTCCAGGGGAGGGAATACGCAGTATTTT. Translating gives CASSQSLDTSRGGNTQYF.

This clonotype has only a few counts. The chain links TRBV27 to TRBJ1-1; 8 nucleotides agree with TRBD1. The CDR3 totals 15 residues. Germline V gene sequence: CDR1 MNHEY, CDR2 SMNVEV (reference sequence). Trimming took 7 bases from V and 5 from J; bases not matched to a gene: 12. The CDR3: CASTLTPGGRTEAFF. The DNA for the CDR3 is TGTGCCAGCACCCTAACCCCAGGGGGCCGTACTGAAGCTTTCTTT.